The 10 T cell receptor beta chains below all came from one sample that was sequenced in a study of T cells in localized non-small cell lung cancer. Libraries were prepared by immunoSEQ multiplex PCR; TCRdb keeps only in-frame clonotypes and omits some of them. The profile shows about 26,000 clones, more than 85% of them singletons. This material consisted of peripheral blood, taken before any cancer treatment. The receptor set was obtained from a female donor of 60 years or more with stage II squamous cell lung carcinoma.

The rearrangement uses TRBV7-2 and TRBJ2-3; 10 bases agree with TRBD2. The V gene end was trimmed by 3 bases and the J gene end by 2 bases; junction bases not matched to a gene: 11. CDR3 length: 18 residues. Germline assignment: CDR1 SGHTA and CDR2 FQGNSA. CDR3 sequence: CASSFKPMSGGATDTQYF. The CDR3 DNA is TGTGCCAGCAGCTTTAAGCCCATGAGCGGGGGGGCCACAGATACGCAGTATTTT.

This clone was seen only a few times. The chain links TRBV27 to TRBJ2-5; weak D call: TRBD1 (6 bases). Germline values: CDR1 MNHEY, CDR2 SMNVEV (reference sequence). V lost 5 bases and J lost 2, with 12 bases in between. There are 14 residues in the CDR3. Written as DNA, the CDR3 is TGTGCCAGCAGTGACCGGGACAAGCAAGAGACCCAGTACTTC. This encodes CASSDRDKQETQYF.

The rearrangement uses TRBV19 and TRBJ1-1; D is uncertain. CDR1 and CDR2 from the germline V gene are LNHDA and SQIVND (reference sequence). V dropped 5 bases and J dropped 4 bases, with 14 bases sitting between them. The CDR3 has 14 amino acids. Here the CDR3 reads CASSPDRVVTEAFF. DNA of the CDR3: TGTGCCAGTAGTCCCGATCGGGTGGTCACTGAAGCTTTCTTT.

The chain links TRBV5-1 to TRBJ2-1; TRBD2 matches at 8 bases. Germline loops: CDR1 SGHRS, CDR2 YFSETQ. This CDR3 has 14 residues. V was pared by 4 bases and J by 9 bases, with 9 bases of the junction left unmatched. CDR3 sequence reads: CASSPGTRGVEQFF. The CDR3 nucleotides read TGCGCCAGCAGCCCCGGGACTAGGGGGGTTGAGCAGTTCTTC.

The V and J genes are TRBV5-4 and TRBJ2-5; 10 bases fit TRBD1. V gave up 1 base and J gave up 4 bases; unmatched junction bases: 4. The length of the CDR3 is 15 residues. Germline CDR1 is SGHNT and CDR2 is YYREEE (reference sequence). CDR3 sequence: CASSLTTGGGETQYF. The DNA of the CDR3 is TGTGCCAGCAGCTTGACGACAGGGGGCGGAGAGACCCAGTACTTC.

This clone was counted once. This rearrangement joins TRBV27 to TRBJ2-3; TRBD2 matches 12 bases. The CDR3 sequence is 17 residues long. CDR1 and CDR2 (germline): MNHEY, SMNVEV (reference sequence). After removal of 5 bases from V and 5 bases from J, the junction contained 11 bases not matched to a gene. The CDR3 protein is CASSDMTSGSGIDTQYF. In nucleotides, the CDR3 is TGTGCCAGCAGTGATATGACTAGCGGGAGCGGTATAGATACGCAGTATTTT.

The rearrangement joins TRBV11-3 to TRBJ2-1; a possible D gene is TRBD1 (6 bases). Deletions cut 4 bases from V and 5 bases from J, with 21 bases between. This CDR3 has 17 residues. Per the germline V gene, CDR1 is SGHNT and CDR2 is YENEEA. In DNA form, the CDR3 reads TGTGCCAGCAGCTCCGGTTTTGTGGGGGCTAGGGACAATGAGCAGTTCTTC. The encoded protein is CASSSGFVGARDNEQFF.

This clone was counted only a few times. The chain has TRBV19 and TRBJ1-1, with D uncertain. V was shortened by 8 bases and J by 1 base, with 20 bases between the two germline ends. Germline V CDR1 and CDR2: LNHDA, SQIVND (reference sequence). CDR3 size: 16 residues. As DNA, the CDR3 is TGTGCCAGTTTGAAGAGCCTGGCATCTTGGAACACTGAAGCTTTCTTT. Translated: CASLKSLASWNTEAFF.

The chain carries TRBV10-2 and TRBJ1-1; tentatively, D is TRBD1 (6 bases). Germline assignment: CDR1 WSHSY and CDR2 SAAADI. The CDR3 is 14 residues long. Deletions cut 5 bases from V and 2 bases from J, with 12 bases between. This CDR3 reads CASSSQGTNTEAFF. CDR3 DNA sequence: TGCGCCAGCAGTTCGCAGGGGACCAACACTGAAGCTTTCTTT.

This chain uses TRBV7-2 with TRBJ2-5; TRBD1 might be the D (5 bases). The CDR3 extends over 12 amino acids. CDR1 is SGHTA, CDR2 FQGNSA, per germline. The germline V and J ends were trimmed by 4 bases and 4 bases, with 7 bases remaining between them. Written as DNA, the CDR3 is TGTGCCAGCAGCTGGCAGGGAGAGACCCAGTACTTC. Amino acids: CASSWQGETQYF. Full variable domain (missing parts from reference TRBV7-2 and TRBJ2-5): GAGVSQSPSNKVTEKGKDVELRCDPISGHTALYWYRQSLGQGLEFLIYFQGNSAPDKSGLPSDRFSAERTGGSVSTLTIQRTQQEDSAVYLCASSWQGETQYFGPGTRLLVL.